What follows is one T cell receptor (beta chain) and its context. Its target is unknown. Trimming took 6 bases from V and 6 from J; bases not matched to a gene: 13. The CDR3 loop spans 17 amino acids. From germline, CDR1 is MDHEN and CDR2 SYDVKM. This entry is derived from a study of OX40 agonist ivuxolimab in advanced cancers. On the study more broadly: One hepatocellular carcinoma and two cutaneous melanoma patients partially responded.

Here immunoSEQ multiplex PCR was the method, and the copy in TCRdb shows in-frame clones only, minus some. The profile shows some 85,000 clones, about 90% of them singletons. Study-level results: Expanded clones tended on average to be more numerous among CD8+ T cells than CD4+. Researchers did not establish what antigens the expanded peripheral T cells target.

The sequence derives from an adult with an advanced solid tumor such as melanoma, head and neck, liver or kidney cancer. The sample here was CD4+ or CD8+ T cells sorted from blood, taken in a trial of the OX40 agonist ivuxolimab. The rearrangement uses TRBV28 and TRBJ2-3, with TRBD1 identical over 12 bases. The CDR3 DNA reads TGTGCCAGCAGGAGCGGGGGGACAGGGGGCGAGGCCGATACGCAGTATTTT. Its translation is CASRSGGTGGEADTQYF. The full variable domain, with the rest looked up from reference TRBV28 and TRBJ2-3, is DVKVTQSSRYLVKRTGEKVFLECVQDMDHENMFWYRQDPGLGLRLIYFSYDVKMKEKGDIPEGYSVSREKKERFSLILESASTNQTSMYLCASRSGGTGGEADTQYFGPGTRLTVL.